The TCR beta chain under discussion was sequenced for a study of blood T cell repertoires in COVID-19. Repertoires were generated with immunoSEQ multiplex PCR, while TCRdb's copy carries only in-frame clones and drops some. This table holds fewer than 350,000 clones, around 88% found once. J was trimmed by 4 bases and V by 4 bases; bases with no gene match: 11. Germline V lookup: CDR1 LGHNA, CDR2 YNFKEQ. The CDR3 loop spans 16 amino acids. The sequence derives from a woman aged 40 to 55 who had recovered from COVID-19. The rearrangement links TRBV4-2 to TRBJ1-2; 8 bases fit TRBD1. Specimen: PBMCs or T cells enriched from blood (not recorded which). The CDR3 reads CASSLGQGELIYGYTF. CDR3 DNA sequence: TGTGCCAGCAGCCTCGGACAGGGAGAACTGATCTATGGCTACACCTTC.